The 22 T cell receptor beta chains in this list originate from one sample, sequenced in a study of read filtering for tumor transcriptome and immune sequencing. Molecular barcoded adaptors covering alpha/delta and beta/gamma chains were used on approximately 400 ng RNA. TCRdb itself ran the reads through MiXCR, one entry per CDR3 protein. The repertoire holds tens of thousands of distinct CDR3 sequences, around 20% seen once, with roughly 14% in the top ten. The sample comprised a population of CD138-negative cells sorted from bone marrow. These receptors came from a donor at least 40 years old with multiple myeloma.

In this sample, this clonotype turned up many times. This chain links TRBV2 with TRBJ2-5; D is undetermined. Germline CDR1 and CDR2: SNHLY and FYNNEI. This CDR3 contains 14 residues. V dropped 3 bases and J dropped 4 bases, with 12 bases sitting between them. In nucleotides, the CDR3 is TGTGCCAGCAGTGACGGCCCCTGGGGAGAGACCCAGTACTTC. It codes for CASSDGPWGETQYF.

Ten or more counts support this clonotype. V gene TRBV5-5 combines with J gene TRBJ2-7; D tentatively fits TRBD1 or TRBD2 (5 bases each). V was trimmed by 0 bases and J by 2 bases, leaving 21 bases between them. Germline V CDR1 and CDR2: SGHKS, YYEKEE (reference sequence). There are 18 residues in the CDR3. The CDR3 reads CASSLALDRGMKPYEQYF. In nucleotides, the CDR3 is TGTGCCAGCAGCTTGGCCCTCGATCGGGGCATGAAACCCTACGAGCAGTACTTC.

This clonotype is termed medium-sized (0.01 to 0.1%). The chain links TRBV3-1 to TRBJ2-1; no clear D. Germline V gene sequence: CDR1 LGHDT, CDR2 YNNKEL (reference sequence). Trimming removed 0 bases from V and 11 bases from J, with 8 bases in between. This CDR3 contains 12 residues. CDR3: CASSQDLRQQFF. The DNA of the CDR3 is TGTGCCAGCAGCCAAGATCTAAGGCAGCAGTTCTTC.

In this sample, this clonotype turned up many times. V and J are TRBV6-1 and TRBJ1-1; TRBD1 might be the D (6 bases). The germline V gene has CDR1 MNHNS and CDR2 SASEGT. This CDR3 region has 13 residues. V lost 10 bases and J 3 bases, leaving 15 bases between the germline ends. CDR3 residues: CATDPRGDTEAFF. CDR3 sequence (DNA): TGTGCCACAGATCCGAGGGGGGACACTGAAGCTTTCTTT.

With regard to this clonotype: One junction end does not reproduce the germline sequence, and a read error may be involved. This chain connects TRBV6-5 to TRBJ2-2; 8 nucleotides align to TRBD1. CDR1 is MNHEY, CDR2 SVGAGI, per germline. The CDR3 spans 15 residues. CDR3 sequence: CASRNGQGSTGEQFF. As DNA, the CDR3 is TGTGCCAGCAGGAACGGACAGGGAAGCACCGGTGAGCAGTTTTTT.

This clonotype showed up many times. The chain's CDR3 is CASREGLNTEAFF. Written as DNA, the CDR3 is TGTGCCAGCAGGGAGGGATTGAACACTGAAGCTTTCTTT. The chain carries TRBV7-3 and TRBJ1-1, with D unclear. The CDR3 is 13 residues long. The germline V gene has CDR1 SGHTA and CDR2 FQGTGA. The V and J ends lost 6 bases and 0 bases respectively, with 8 bases between them. The full variable domain, rest sourced from reference TRBV7-3 and TRBJ1-1, is GAGVSQTPSNKVTEKGKYVELRCDPISGHTALYWYRQSLGQGPEFLIYFQGTGAADDSGLPNDRFFAVRPEGSVSTLKIQRTERGDSAVYLCASREGLNTEAFFGQGTRLTVV.

This clonotype was recorded a few times. CDR3 sequence reads: CASSQDEGGERSQHF. CDR3 in DNA: TGCGCCAGCAGCCAAGATGAGGGGGGGGAGAGGTCCCAGCATTTT. This chain joins TRBV4-1 and TRBJ1-5; TRBD1 might be the D (6 bases). The CDR3 runs 15 residues. V lost 0 bases and J lost 11, with 17 bases in between. Looked up from germline, CDR1 is MGHRA and CDR2 is YSYEKL.

In its sample, this clonotype was seen many times. V and J are TRBV20-1 and TRBJ2-3; the D gene is possibly TRBD1 (5 bases). The V and J ends lost 4 bases and 2 bases respectively, with 16 bases between them. This CDR3 comprises 15 residues. CDR1 and CDR2 (germline): DFQATT, SNEGSKA (reference sequence). CDR3 sequence: CSATWSRESTDTQYF. The DNA for the CDR3 is TGCAGTGCTACCTGGAGCAGGGAATCCACAGATACGCAGTATTTT.

This clonotype was detected many times. This chain links TRBV30 with TRBJ2-5; tentatively, D is TRBD1 or TRBD2 (5 bases each). V was shortened by 8 bases and J by 9 bases, with 16 bases between the two germline ends. Germline assignment: CDR1 GTSNPN and CDR2 SVGIG (reference sequence). The length of the CDR3 is 11 residues. CDR3 sequence: CAGTTGRAQYF. The DNA for the CDR3 is TGTGCCGGGACCACGGGCCGGGCCCAGTACTTC.

Ten or more counts support this clonotype. The chain recombines TRBV5-5 with TRBJ1-4; D is perhaps TRBD1 (6 bases). Germline V gives CDR1 SGHKS, CDR2 YYEKEE (reference sequence). This CDR3 spans 21 amino acids. Trimming shortened V by 0 bases and J by 0 bases, and 24 bases separated the two germline ends. CDR3 sequence reads: CASSLASTGQMLVATNEKLFF. The CDR3 coding sequence is TGTGCCAGCAGCTTGGCTTCTACAGGACAGATGCTTGTAGCAACTAATGAAAAACTGTTTTTT.

This clonotype appeared many times. The chain recombines TRBV7-8 with TRBJ2-1; 7 bases match TRBD2. Losses at the gene ends were 5 bases for V and 8 bases for J; bases not matched to a gene: 12. Germline assignment: CDR1 SGHVS and CDR2 FQNEAQ. The CDR3 extends over 15 amino acids. CDR3: CASSPPWAGEDEQFF. DNA for the CDR3: TGTGCCAGCAGCCCCCCCTGGGCGGGAGAGGATGAGCAGTTCTTC.

Sample share makes this clonotype medium-sized. The V gene is TRBV29-1, the J gene TRBJ2-1; 9 nucleotides line up with TRBD2. Trimming removed 6 bases from V and 9 bases from J; junction bases left unmatched: 6. The CDR3 contains 12 residues. Germline V gene lookup returns CDR1 SQVTM and CDR2 ANQGSEA. The CDR3 reads CSVGTSRFEQFF. The CDR3 DNA reads as TGCAGCGTGGGGACTAGCCGGTTTGAGCAGTTCTTC.

This clonotype was seen at least ten times. The chain joins TRBV5-1 to TRBJ1-1; TRBD1 matches at 7 bases. Germline values: CDR1 SGHRS, CDR2 YFSETQ. This CDR3 has 15 residues. J gave up 3 bases and V 4 bases, and 9 bases lay outside the gene matches. The CDR3 DNA reads as TGCGCCAGCAGCCCTACAGGGGAATGGGACACTGAAGCTTTCTTT. Translation gives CASSPTGEWDTEAFF.

V and J are TRBV7-9 and TRBJ2-1, with D unclear. The V gene lost 5 bases and the J gene lost 0 bases, with 11 bases spanning the gap. Per the germline V gene, CDR1 is SEHNR and CDR2 is FQNEAQ (reference sequence). This CDR3 has 15 amino acids. The CDR3, as DNA: TGTGCCAGCAGCCCGGTCGGTATCTCCTACAATGAGCAGTTCTTC. Its translation is CASSPVGISYNEQFF.

The genes are TRBV2 and TRBJ2-3; D gene ambiguous. Germline values: CDR1 SNHLY, CDR2 FYNNEI. The CDR3 totals 14 residues. Trimming cost V 10 bases and J 6 bases, with 20 bases left between them. CDR3 sequence reads: CAITQHPPEDTQYF. In DNA form, the CDR3 reads TGTGCCATCACTCAACATCCCCCGGAGGATACGCAGTATTTT.

This clonotype was found many times. The rearrangement joins TRBV28 to TRBJ1-1; D is possibly TRBD1 (6 bases). With 4 bases removed from V and 4 bases from J, the gap between germline ends came to 13 bases. The CDR3 loop spans 14 amino acids. Germline V CDR1 and CDR2: MDHEN, SYDVKM. The CDR3 nucleotides are TGTGCCAGCAGTTGGCCTCAGGGGCGCACTGAAGCTTTCTTT. Translation gives CASSWPQGRTEAFF. The variable domain in full, completed from reference TRBV28 and TRBJ1-1, reads DVKVTQSSRYLVKRTGEKVFLECVQDMDHENMFWYRQDPGLGLRLIYFSYDVKMKEKGDIPEGYSVSREKKERFSLILESASTNQTSMYLCASSWPQGRTEAFFGQGTRLTVV.

This clonotype was seen many times. Written as DNA, the CDR3 is TGTGCCAGCAGCCAGGAGTGGCCGACAGGGATGACCTACAATGAGCAGTTCTTC. Protein sequence: CASSQEWPTGMTYNEQFF. The rearrangement uses TRBV14 and TRBJ2-1; TRBD1 matches at 7 bases. Unmatched junction bases numbered 13, after V lost 3 bases and J lost 2 bases. The CDR3 has 18 amino acids. Germline lookup yields CDR1 SGHDN and CDR2 FVKESK.

At least ten counts were recorded for this clonotype. The gene calls are TRBV7-3 and TRBJ2-7, with D tentatively TRBD2 (6 bases). V was shortened by 5 bases and J by 6 bases, with 17 bases between the two germline ends. Germline-derived CDR1 and CDR2 are SGHTA and FQGTGA. The CDR3 covers 14 residues. The CDR3 DNA reads TGTGCCAGCAGCCCAACTGCGGGATTGGCCGAGCAGTACTTC. Protein: CASSPTAGLAEQYF.

There are many counts of this clonotype. This chain joins TRBV11-3 and TRBJ2-7, with a tentative D call TRBD1 (6 bases). V was cut by 3 bases and J by 4 bases, with 13 bases left in between. CDR3 length: 14 residues. Germline CDR1 reads SGHNT; CDR2 reads YENEEA. The CDR3 DNA reads TGTGCCAGCAGCTTGGGGGCAGAATCTTACGAGCAGTACTTC. Its protein product is CASSLGAESYEQYF.

As to this clonotype: A read error is possible here, since a much larger clone lies one base away. No conserved phenylalanine or tryptophan ends this CDR3, so it is likely a read error. The rearrangement joins TRBV5-1 to TRBJ2-1; 10 nucleotides match TRBD2. The CDR3 covers 15 residues. The V gene's germline CDR1 is SGHRS and CDR2 YFSETQ. V lost 6 bases, J lost 9 bases, and 12 bases stayed unmatched. The CDR3 protein is CASTKEREGLGEQFS. CDR3 in DNA: TGCGCCAGCACTAAAGAGCGGGAGGGCCTAGGTGAGCAGTTCTCC.

This clonotype was counted many times. The CDR3 reads CASSPRDRGLVRQFF. The CDR3 DNA is TGCGCCAGCAGCCCGCGGGACAGGGGGCTTGTGCGGCAGTTCTTC. This chain links TRBV5-1 with TRBJ2-1; 12 bases are shared with TRBD1. V shed 4 bases and J 12 bases; nucleotides not matched to a gene: 11. CDR3 length: 15 amino acids. Germline assignment: CDR1 SGHRS and CDR2 YFSETQ.

This clonotype was picked up a small number of times. This may be a read error: a much more frequent sequence differs by one nucleotide. Given the absence of the conserved phenylalanine or tryptophan at the CDR3 end, a read error is likely. V usage is TRBV4-1 and J usage is TRBJ2-1; perhaps TRBD2 as D (5 bases). Germline V CDR1 and CDR2: MGHRA, YSYEKL. With 0 bases removed from V and 3 bases from J, the gap between germline ends came to 12 bases. CDR3 length: 16 residues. CDR3 bases: TGCGCCAGCAGCCAAGAGGTGGGGAGTTTCTACAATGAGCAGTTCCTC. This translates into CASSQEVGSFYNEQFL.